This T cell receptor beta chain was identified during a study of T cell responses to AZD1222 COVID-19 vaccine. The length of the CDR3 is 19 residues. The germline gives CDR1 SGDLS, CDR2 YYNGEE. V lost 4 bases, J lost 8 bases, and 24 bases stayed unmatched. Profiling relied on immunoSEQ multiplex PCR, and the TCRdb table lists in-frame clones only, not all of them. The sample lists tens of thousands of clones, around nine tenths occurring once. This chain joins TRBV9 and TRBJ2-1, with 7 bases fitting TRBD1. The receptor was isolated from an adult in good health. Here the sequenced sample was peripheral blood, taken on day 0 of AZD1222 vaccination. For the CDR3, the DNA is TGTGCCAGCAGCCACCCACGACAGGGCCCGGGACGAGCAGGAGATGAGCAGTTCTTC. This encodes CASSHPRQGPGRAGDEQFF. The full variable domain, with the rest looked up from reference TRBV9 and TRBJ2-1, is DSGVTQTPKHLITATGQRVTLRCSPRSGDLSVYWYQQSLDQGLQFLIQYYNGEERAKGNILERFSAQQFPDLHSELNLSSLELGDSALYFCASSHPRQGPGRAGDEQFFGPGTRLTVL.